This T cell receptor (beta chain) is drawn from a study of shared clonotypes between healthy human individuals. Repertoires were generated with immunoSEQ multiplex PCR, while TCRdb's copy carries only in-frame clones and drops some. The sample records 650,000 to 700,000 clones, less than 95% being singletons. Trimming stripped 3 bases from V and 0 bases from J, with 14 bases between. Germline V lookup: CDR1 GTSNPN, CDR2 SVGIG (reference sequence). The CDR3 runs to 15 residues. The study enrolled healthy HIV-negative adults without recent acute infections or vaccinations as donors. Material: memory CD8+ T cells from PBMCs. This sample's subset: CD45RO+ cells pooled with CCR7-negative TemRA cells. This TCR was sampled from a man aged 18 to 30 in good health. Some clones in this sample may be carry-over from other donors' samples. This chain uses TRBV30 with TRBJ1-1, with D possibly TRBD1 on 5 matching bases. CDR3 DNA sequence: TGTGCCTGGAGCCGTATGGGACCTATGAACACTGAAGCTTTCTTT. It is translated as CAWSRMGPMNTEAFF.